Below, 31 T cell receptor beta chains from the same sample are listed, as sequenced in a study of Graves' ophthalmopathy and Graves' hyperthyroidism. The authors amplified TCR beta CDR3 regions, and they did so from RNA transcripts for repertoire sequencing. HTBI-primed first-round RT-PCR preceded second-round multiplex PCR. TCRdb reanalysed the multiplex PCR reads using MiXCR and keeps one entry per CDR3 protein. The sample records roughly 500,000 distinct CDR3 sequences, 13% to 15% being singletons. The specimen was blood. All receptors come from a woman aged 25 to 39 with Graves' ophthalmopathy.

This clonotype was seen ten or more times. The chain has TRBV10-2 and TRBJ2-5; D may be TRBD2 (5 bases). Germline V gene sequence: CDR1 WSHSY, CDR2 SAAADI. The CDR3 spans 17 residues. Trimming stripped 3 bases from V and 7 bases from J, with 24 bases between. The CDR3 is CASSDSKRSSVRGTQYF. In DNA form, the CDR3 reads TGCGCCAGCAGTGATTCGAAGCGTAGTAGCGTTCGAGGGACCCAGTACTTC.

This clonotype was counted at least ten times. This could be a read error, since a much larger clone is one nucleotide away. The gene calls are TRBV11-2 and TRBJ2-5; D is ambiguous. From germline, CDR1 is SGHAT and CDR2 FQNNGV. CDR3 size: 11 residues. The DNA for the CDR3 is TGTGTCAGCAGCATCCTCGAGACCCAGTACTTC. It yields the protein CVSSILETQYF. Looking up the rest from reference TRBV11-2 and TRBJ2-5 gives the full variable domain: EAGVAQSPRYKIIEKRQSVAFWCNPISGHATLYWYQQILGQGPKLLIQFQNNGVVDDSQLPKDRFSAERLKGVDSTLKIQPAKLEDSAVYLCVSSILETQYFGPGTRLLVL.

The sample holds many counts of this clonotype. The V gene is TRBV20-1, the J gene TRBJ2-7; 11 bases agree with TRBD1. Germline trimming cut 5 bases from V and 6 bases from J; bases unmatched to any gene: 6. The germline V gene encodes CDR1 DFQATT and CDR2 SNEGSKA (reference sequence). The CDR3 covers 13 residues. The CDR3 region is CSALPGQGGEQYF. CDR3 in DNA: TGCAGTGCTCTGCCGGGACAGGGGGGCGAGCAGTACTTC.

This clonotype occurred many times. V and J are TRBV12-3 or TRBV12-4 and TRBJ2-7, with D tentatively TRBD1 or TRBD2 (6 bases each). Trimming removed 1 base from V and 2 bases from J, with 9 bases in between. This CDR3 has 14 residues. CDR3 DNA: TGTGCCAGCAGTTTAGAGGGGGGCCCCTACGAGCAGTACTTC. Protein product: CASSLEGGPYEQYF.

The V gene is TRBV28, the J gene TRBJ2-7, with TRBD2 matching 12 bases. V was clipped by 7 bases and J by 5 bases; unmatched bases: 12. This CDR3 has 16 residues. CDR1 and CDR2 from the germline V gene are MDHEN and SYDVKM. Here the CDR3 reads CASIKGVRLAGDEQYF. CDR3 in DNA: TGTGCCAGCATAAAAGGGGTAAGACTAGCGGGGGACGAGCAGTACTTC.

This rearrangement joins TRBV6-5 to TRBJ2-7, with 13 bases aligning to TRBD2. This CDR3 is built from 16 residues. CDR1 is MNHEY, CDR2 SVGAGI, per germline. With V trimmed by 4 bases and J by 2 bases, 5 bases remained unmatched. CDR3 DNA: TGTGCCAGCAGTTCGGGACTAGCGGGACACACCTACGAGCAGTACTTC. Its protein product is CASSSGLAGHTYEQYF.

The chain combines TRBV3-1 with TRBJ2-2, with D hard to call. Trimming took off 3 bases at V and 2 bases at J, with 7 bases between the two ends. CDR1 is LGHDT, CDR2 YNNKEL, per germline (reference sequence). This CDR3 has 14 residues. CDR3: CASSHRVNTGELFF. DNA of the CDR3: TGTGCCAGCAGCCATAGGGTTAACACCGGGGAGCTGTTTTTT.

This clonotype was seen repeatedly, ten times or more. This chain connects TRBV11-2 to TRBJ1-2; maybe TRBD1 (5 bases). Deletions cut 5 bases from V and 2 bases from J, with 12 bases between. The CDR3 consists of 14 residues. Germline loops: CDR1 SGHAT, CDR2 FQNNGV. CDR3 in amino acids: CASSPGRQNYGYTF. The CDR3 DNA reads TGTGCCAGCAGCCCTGGGAGACAGAACTATGGCTACACCTTC.

This chain uses TRBV28 with TRBJ2-7; 7 nucleotides match TRBD1. The CDR3 spans 15 residues. V lost 6 bases and J lost 2; bases outside the gene matches: 10. Germline V gene data show CDR1 as MDHEN and CDR2 as SYDVKM. The CDR3 sequence: CASRITTGPTYEQYF. Written as DNA, the CDR3 is TGTGCCAGCAGGATTACGACAGGGCCGACCTACGAGCAGTACTTC.

This clonotype was observed many times. The genes are TRBV30 and TRBJ1-1; TRBD1 is a possible D gene (5 bases). The CDR3 has 11 residues. CDR1 is GTSNPN and CDR2 is SVGIG in the germline V gene (reference sequence). Trimming stripped 5 bases from V and 6 bases from J, with 10 bases between. The CDR3 coding sequence is TGTGCCTGGGGGGACCGGCCTGAAGCTTTCTTT. Its translation is CAWGDRPEAFF.

This clonotype was counted at least ten times. This chain joins TRBV6-2 or TRBV6-3 and TRBJ2-5; D is unresolved. Between the trimmed V and J ends, which lost 5 bases and 2 bases, there was a span of 15 bases. Germline CDR1 MNHEY, CDR2 SVGEGT. This CDR3 comprises 15 residues. CDR3 nucleotide sequence: TGTGCCAGCAGTGCGCTAGGTGGTTGGCAAGAGACCCAGTACTTC. Translation: CASSALGGWQETQYF.

This clonotype was recorded at least ten times. This chain connects TRBV12-3 or TRBV12-4 to TRBJ2-3; D might be TRBD1 (5 bases). This CDR3 spans 13 amino acids. Between the trimmed V and J ends, which lost 8 bases and 3 bases, there was a span of 12 bases. The CDR3 here is CASLNRPTDTQYF. The CDR3 DNA reads TGTGCCAGCCTCAACAGGCCAACAGATACGCAGTATTTT.

This clonotype was detected many times. V usage is TRBV14 and J usage is TRBJ1-6; D unclear. CDR3 size: 16 residues. V gave up 1 base and J gave up 9 bases, with 16 bases separating them. The germline gives CDR1 SGHDN, CDR2 FVKESK. In DNA, the CDR3 is TGTGCCAGCAGCCAAGCAAGCGGCAGGTGGGGTTCACCCCTCCACTTT. Protein: CASSQASGRWGSPLHF.

This clonotype was recorded many times. The rearrangement joins TRBV29-1 to TRBJ1-1; no clear D. Trimming left V 5 bases short and J 0 bases short, with 10 bases between. This CDR3 is 13 amino acids long. From germline, CDR1 is SQVTM and CDR2 ANQGSEA. The CDR3 is CSVSGQMNTEAFF. In DNA form, the CDR3 reads TGCAGCGTTAGTGGTCAGATGAACACTGAAGCTTTCTTT.

This clonotype was seen many times. V gene TRBV4-2 combines with J gene TRBJ1-2, with D possibly TRBD1 on 6 matching bases. Germline CDR1 reads LGHNA; CDR2 reads YNFKEQ. V was shortened by 1 base and J by 5 bases, with 29 bases between the two germline ends. The CDR3 covers 20 residues. CDR3 loop: CASSQAIPGGGTPLPYGYTF. The CDR3 DNA reads as TGTGCCAGCAGCCAAGCGATCCCTGGCGGGGGGACACCCCTCCCTTATGGCTACACCTTC.

In its sample, this clonotype was seen many times. The gene calls are TRBV7-8 and TRBJ2-4; D is possibly TRBD2 (5 bases). This CDR3 spans 12 amino acids. V lost 4 bases to trimming and J lost 6 bases, with 7 bases between them. The germline gives CDR1 SGHVS, CDR2 FQNEAQ. CDR3 protein: CASSWERNIQYF. The CDR3 nucleotides are TGTGCCAGCAGCTGGGAGCGAAACATTCAGTACTTC.

In this sample, this clonotype turned up a few times. The chain combines TRBV28 with TRBJ2-7, with 8 bases matching TRBD1. Germline CDR1 and CDR2: MDHEN and SYDVKM. This CDR3 spans 13 amino acids. V dropped 8 bases and J dropped 0; count of bases not matched to a gene: 3. CDR3 nucleotide sequence: TGTGCCAGCGTAGGACAGGGCTCCTACGAGCAGTACTTC. This codes for CASVGQGSYEQYF.

The rearrangement uses TRBV5-5 and TRBJ2-5; the D gene is possibly TRBD2 (6 bases). Per the germline V gene, CDR1 is SGHKS and CDR2 is YYEKEE (reference sequence). This CDR3 comprises 14 residues. The germline V and J ends were trimmed by 0 bases and 7 bases, with 13 bases remaining between them. CDR3: CASSLAARRGTQYF. In DNA form, the CDR3 reads TGTGCCAGCAGCTTGGCGGCTAGGCGGGGGACCCAGTACTTC.

This clonotype appeared many times. This chain connects TRBV20-1 to TRBJ1-1; possibly TRBD1 for D (5 bases). This CDR3 contains 13 residues. V lost 5 bases and J 3 bases, leaving 13 bases between the germline ends. Germline loops: CDR1 DFQATT, CDR2 SNEGSKA (reference sequence). The CDR3 coding sequence is TGCAGTGCTGGGTCCGGGACCCACACTGAAGCTTTCTTT. This sequence encodes CSAGSGTHTEAFF.

This clonotype appeared many times. This chain joins TRBV10-3 and TRBJ1-2, with D tentatively TRBD1 (5 bases). Germline V lookup: CDR1 ENHRY, CDR2 SYGVKD. The ends were cut back, 0 bases at V and 3 bases at J, with 14 bases in the middle. The CDR3 spans 16 residues. The DNA of the CDR3 is TGTGCCATCAGTGAGTCGAGTGGGTTAGGGGACTATGGCTACACCTTC. It specifies CAISESSGLGDYGYTF.

In the case of this clonotype: Mismatch with germline at one junction end may stem from a read error. CDR3 loop: CASSTGGITGGLFF. The CDR3 DNA sequence: TGTGCCAGCAGTACAGGGGGCATTACCGGGGGGCTGTTTTTT. This chain uses TRBV6-1 with TRBJ2-2; TRBD1 aligns across 9 bases. CDR3 size: 14 residues. Germline CDR1 and CDR2: MNHNS and SASEGT.

The rearrangement uses TRBV7-2 and TRBJ2-5, with D hard to call. Germline CDR1 and CDR2: SGHTA and FQGNSA. The CDR3 is 14 amino acids. V lost 5 bases, J lost 2 bases, and 12 bases lay in between. The DNA of the CDR3 is TGTGCCAGCAGCCTAGAGAGTGGTCAAGAGACCCAGTACTTC. Translated, it gives CASSLESGQETQYF.

This clonotype appeared many times. The CDR3 loop is CASSLDGGRRAFF. The CDR3 DNA reads as TGTGCCAGCAGTTTAGACGGAGGGAGGCGAGCTTTCTTT. This chain connects TRBV12-3 or TRBV12-4 to TRBJ1-1; no firm D call. The CDR3 totals 13 residues. Trimming pared 1 base from V and 10 bases from J, leaving 13 bases between.

This clonotype was found many times. J is TRBJ1-1 and V is TRBV20-1, with 7 bases that match TRBD1. CDR1 and CDR2 (germline): DFQATT, SNEGSKA (reference sequence). The CDR3 length is 12 residues. Trimming at V came to 6 bases and at J to 10 bases, leaving 11 bases not matched to a gene. CDR3 nucleotide sequence: TGCAGTGCCATGACAGGGATCAGAGTAGCTTTCTTT. Translation: CSAMTGIRVAFF.

This clonotype was detected many times. The gene calls are TRBV6-5 and TRBJ2-5, with D tentatively TRBD2 (5 bases). With 0 bases removed from V and 5 bases from J, the gap between germline ends came to 16 bases. Germline V gives CDR1 MNHEY, CDR2 SVGAGI. The CDR3 has 16 residues. The CDR3 coding sequence is TGTGCCAGCAGTTACTCGATGGACTTTAGGCCGGAGACCCAGTACTTC. The encoded protein is CASSYSMDFRPETQYF.

This clonotype has at least ten counts. The V gene is TRBV28, the J gene TRBJ1-5; weak D call: TRBD1 (6 bases). This CDR3 is built from 15 residues. Trimming took off 5 bases at V and 6 bases at J, with 17 bases between the two ends. Germline lookup yields CDR1 MDHEN and CDR2 SYDVKM. The CDR3 region is CASSPPSGGSQPQHF. The CDR3 DNA sequence: TGTGCCAGCAGTCCGCCTTCGGGGGGCAGTCAGCCCCAGCATTTT.

In its sample, this clonotype was seen many times. The chain uses TRBV4-2 and TRBJ1-5, with D perhaps TRBD1 (5 bases). The CDR3 spans 16 residues. Trimming removed 0 bases at V and 7 bases at J, with 16 bases between. Looked up from germline, CDR1 is LGHNA and CDR2 is YNFKEQ. The CDR3 protein is CASSQDRQGGTQPQHF. CDR3 DNA: TGTGCCAGCAGCCAAGATCGGCAGGGAGGGACGCAGCCCCAGCATTTT.

This clonotype was seen repeatedly, ten times or more. The CDR3 is CASSQGLTQYF. CDR3 DNA sequence: TGTGCCAGCAGCCAAGGCTTAACCCAGTACTTC. The chain recombines TRBV14 with TRBJ2-5; D gene unclear. V was pared by 1 base and J by 8 bases, with 5 bases between. CDR1 SGHDN and CDR2 FVKESK come from the germline V gene. There are 11 residues in the CDR3.

This clonotype was counted ten times or more. The chain has TRBV28 and TRBJ2-7; TRBD2 aligns across 16 bases. V lost 5 bases and J lost 10; bases outside the gene matches: 11. CDR1 is MDHEN and CDR2 is SYDVKM in the germline V gene. The CDR3 consists of 16 residues. The CDR3 sequence: CASSPPGTSGRAGQYF. The CDR3 bases are TGTGCCAGCAGTCCCCCCGGGACTAGCGGGAGGGCGGGACAGTACTTC.

This clonotype was counted at least ten times. The genes are TRBV19 and TRBJ1-2; tentative D call: TRBD1 (6 bases). Germline CDR1 and CDR2: LNHDA and SQIVND (reference sequence). The CDR3 has 13 residues. V was trimmed by 3 bases and J by 5 bases, leaving 10 bases between them. In DNA form, the CDR3 reads TGTGCCAGTAGTATCAAGGGGGAGTATGGCTACACCTTC. It translates to CASSIKGEYGYTF.

This clonotype came up a few times. The chain has TRBV6-1 and TRBJ2-7; TRBD1 matches 8 bases. The CDR3 is 15 amino acids. The germline V gene encodes CDR1 MNHNS and CDR2 SASEGT. Trimming at V came to 3 bases and at J to 5 bases, leaving 9 bases not matched to a gene. The CDR3 loop reads CASSDCTGTGNEQYF. CDR3 nucleotide sequence: TGTGCCAGCAGTGATTGCACCGGGACAGGTAACGAGCAGTACTTC.